These T cell receptor beta chains were read from a single sample in a study of blood T cell repertoires in COVID-19. Sequenced by immunoSEQ multiplex PCR; TCRdb stores in-frame clones only, minus some. This sample has roughly 110,000 clones; approximately 84% occur once, and the top ten carry 3.4%. Sequencing input: peripheral blood. Receptors originate from a man between 35 and 55 years old with acute or convalescent COVID-19. The CDR3 runs from the conserved cysteine through the conserved F or W. D genes are given only for firm matches. Size is omitted from some rows. Given values are once, few, many or a class for expanded clones.

clone_size j_call d_call v_call cdr3_aa cdr3_nt
. TRBJ1-4 . TRBV4-3 CARSPPEGGRFEKLFF TGCGCCCGCAGCCCCCCGGAGGGCGGAAGGTTTGAAAAACTGTTTTTT
. TRBJ1-2 . TRBV27 CASSSSGDRPYGYTF TGTGCCAGCAGTTCGTCGGGAGATCGTCCTTATGGCTACACCTTC
. TRBJ2-7 TRBD2 TRBV7-2 CASSLVTASSGGLSYEQYF TGTGCCAGCAGCTTAGTTACGGCGAGTAGCGGGGGACTCTCCTACGAGCAGTACTTC
. TRBJ2-7 . TRBV9 CASSASGGFEQYF TGTGCCAGCAGCGCATCCGGGGGATTCGAGCAGTACTTC
. TRBJ2-4 . TRBV7-9 CASSLGQGSLAKNIQYF TGTGCCAGCAGCTTAGGGCAGGGCTCCCTCGCCAAAAACATTCAGTACTTC
. TRBJ1-1 TRBD1 TRBV3-1/TRBV3-2 CASRISGGTEAFF TGTGCCAGCAGAATATCAGGGGGGACTGAAGCTTTCTTT
. TRBJ2-1 . TRBV4-1 CASSPAAVFGNEQFF TGCGCCAGCAGCCCTGCGGCAGTTTTTGGTAATGAGCAGTTCTTC
once TRBJ2-3 . TRBV5-1 CASSSGAGTGTDTQYF TGCGCCAGCAGCTCAGGGGCAGGTACGGGGACAGATACGCAGTATTTT
once TRBJ2-7 TRBD1 TRBV6-5 CASRPPGGYEQYF TGTGCCAGCAGGCCTCCAGGGGGCTACGAGCAGTACTTC
. TRBJ2-7 TRBD2 TRBV11-2 CASSRTGLAGGEQYF TGTGCCAGCAGCCGCACCGGCCTAGCGGGAGGCGAGCAGTACTTC
. TRBJ2-3 . TRBV3-1/TRBV3-2 CASSQVQDTQYF TGTGCCAGCAGCCAAGTTCAGGATACGCAGTATTTT